The rows below give T cell receptor beta chains drawn from one sample of a study of blood T cell repertoires in COVID-19. Repertoires were generated with immunoSEQ multiplex PCR, while TCRdb's copy carries only in-frame clones and drops some. The sample records about 190,000 clones, 60% to 80% being singletons. Sample: peripheral blood. The source of these receptors is a man between 60 and 75 years old with active or convalescent COVID-19. Both conserved end residues are trimmed from each CDR3.

len | j_gene | v_gene | CDR3aa
15 | TRBJ1-4 | TRBV5-4 | ASSLDRSWATNEKLF
11 | TRBJ2-7 | TRBV5-1 | ASTLGEANQQY
11 | TRBJ2-5 | TRBV10-3 | AISGHEKETQY
11 | TRBJ2-1 | TRBV7-9 | ASSLNAGTKQF
12 | TRBJ1-2 | TRBV5-1 | ASSFSSEGYGYT
16 | TRBJ2-7 | TRBV5-4 | ASSLEMASGSSSYEQY
14 | TRBJ2-1 | TRBV5-1 | ASSWRLAGGVGEQF
14 | TRBJ2-1 | TRBV24-1 | ATSDETSGRTDEQF
11 | TRBJ1-6 | TRBV9 | ASGRDYNSPLH
11 | TRBJ2-7 | TRBV24-1 | ATSDTDPYEQY
20 | TRBJ2-6 | TRBV12-5 | ASGLVLGHPGLGSSGANVLT
13 | TRBJ2-7 | TRBV6-5 | ASSSTGTGPYEQY
12 | TRBJ2-1 | TRBV2 | ASSGGTTDNEQF
13 | TRBJ1-4 | TRBV7-9 | ASSPRTGGDEKLF
12 | TRBJ2-1 | TRBV21-1 | ASSKPGDSHGQF
10 | TRBJ1-2 | TRBV10-1 | ASRPPPSGYT
14 | TRBJ1-3 | TRBV19 | ASSQPHTGGLNTIY
13 | TRBJ1-1 | TRBV7-6 | ASSPGQGVQTEAF
12 | TRBJ2-2 | TRBV18 | ASSPRQFTGELF
10 | TRBJ2-2 | TRBV27 | AISRRHGELF
13 | TRBJ2-1 | TRBV18 | ASLNLGGRDNEQF
14 | TRBJ2-5 | TRBV11-3 | ASSKRSRESQETQY
12 | TRBJ1-3 | TRBV30 | AWSVQTGGNTIY
9 | TRBJ1-5 | TRBV24-1 | ATSAGGPQH
14 | TRBJ2-7 | TRBV5-4 | ASSSGTSGRVYEQY
13 | TRBJ2-7 | TRBV28 | ASSLSLGQIYEQY
12 | TRBJ2-7 | TRBV19 | ASSPGLGFYEQY
9 | TRBJ2-3 | TRBV29-1 | SVGGSDTQY
14 | TRBJ2-3 | TRBV3-1/TRBV3-2 | ASSQRSGGLGDTQY
14 | TRBJ2-7 | TRBV11-2 | ASSLIGGGLTGEQY
11 | TRBJ1-5 | TRBV6-5 | ASSKMTGMPQH
12 | TRBJ2-1 | TRBV11-2 | ASNLTGGGNEQF
14 | TRBJ2-3 | TRBV24-1 | ATSDPSTGTTDTQY
13 | TRBJ2-3 | TRBV6-1 | ASRGGREGTDTQY
15 | TRBJ2-3 | TRBV27 | ASSLSRVAGTSSTQY
15 | TRBJ2-2 | TRBV14 | ASSQTTSGRETGELF
14 | TRBJ2-3 | TRBV3-1/TRBV3-2 | ASSPPSLRGTDTQY
14 | TRBJ1-3 | TRBV28 | ASTLLGGQGANTIY
13 | TRBJ1-4 | TRBV7-6 | ASSLQGSLREKLF
14 | TRBJ2-1 | TRBV5-4 | ASSSKTGSSYNEQF
13 | TRBJ1-4 | TRBV5-6 | ASSDGQGWGEKLF